The T cell receptor (beta chain) under discussion was sequenced for a study of blood T cell repertoires in COVID-19. Profiling relied on immunoSEQ multiplex PCR, and the TCRdb table lists in-frame clones only, not all of them. The table records around 200,000 clones, over 75% of them present only once. The length of the CDR3 is 13 residues. Germline V gene sequence: CDR1 SGDLS, CDR2 YYNGEE. Deletions cut 4 bases from V and 6 bases from J, with 13 bases between. V usage is TRBV9 and J usage is TRBJ1-2, with D perhaps TRBD1 (6 bases). The receptor was isolated from a woman of 80 years or more with active or convalescent COVID-19. Sequencing was done on a sample of peripheral blood. CDR3 in DNA: TGTGCCAGCAGCAAGCGGGGGGGCAATGGCTACACCTTC. Translation gives CASSKRGGNGYTF.